This T cell receptor beta chain stems from a study of blood T cells in healthy people across ages. Trimming at V came to 3 bases and at J to 0 bases, leaving 6 bases not matched to a gene. The germline V gene has CDR1 DFQATT and CDR2 SNEGSKA (reference sequence). There are 16 residues in the CDR3. Alongside a J-beta primer mix, a sample-barcoded 5' primer served in a second PCR lasting about 7 to 11 cycles. TCRdb recomputed calls from the 5' RACE reads with MiXCR, one row per CDR3 protein. The sample has just over 800,000 distinct CDR3 sequences, approximately 59% seen once. The TCR comes from a young man in good health. The sample was blood. This chain joins TRBV20-1 and TRBJ2-7; 12 bases fit TRBD2. The CDR3 nucleotides are TGCAGTGCTAGTACTAGCGGGGGGTCCAACTCCTACGAGCAGTACTTC. Translating it yields CSASTSGGSNSYEQYF.